Presented here are 8 T cell receptor beta chains from one specimen sequenced in a study of shared clonotypes between healthy human individuals. Measured with immunoSEQ multiplex PCR; TCRdb has only the in-frame clones, and not every one. In the table there are about 1.5 million clones, around 98% of which are singletons. What was sequenced was naive CD4+ T cells sorted from blood. The subset is: CD45RA+ positively selected. Receptor source: a young man in good health.

The chain links TRBV4-1 to TRBJ2-7; a possible D gene is TRBD1 (5 bases). Germline CDR1 MGHRA, CDR2 YSYEKL. V shed 2 bases and J shed 1 base, with 18 bases lying between them. The CDR3 is 17 amino acids. The DNA for the CDR3 is TGCGCCAGCAGCCAACTTGTTAGGACACTGGATTCCTACGAGCAGTACTTC. Amino acid sequence: CASSQLVRTLDSYEQYF.

The gene calls are TRBV5-1 and TRBJ2-5, with 8 bases matching TRBD1. The CDR3 has 18 amino acids. CDR1 and CDR2 from the germline V gene are SGHRS and YFSETQ. The V and J ends lost 2 bases and 5 bases, in that order; junction bases with no gene match: 17. The CDR3, as DNA: TGCGCCAGCAGCTTTGGGACAGGAGGTAGCGGAGCTGGGGAGACCCAGTACTTC. It specifies CASSFGTGGSGAGETQYF.

The CDR3 DNA sequence: TGTGCCAGCAGCTTACGGGGGGGGGACCAGCCCCAGCATTTT. It translates to CASSLRGGDQPQHF. This chain uses TRBV7-6 with TRBJ1-5; maybe TRBD1 (5 bases). The CDR3 has 14 amino acids. With 2 bases removed from V and 7 bases from J, the gap between germline ends came to 12 bases. Germline assignment: CDR1 SGHVS and CDR2 FNYEAQ.

The V call is TRBV4-1, the J call TRBJ2-5; 7 bases align to TRBD2. CDR3 size: 14 residues. From germline, CDR1 is MGHRA and CDR2 YSYEKL. The V and J ends lost 4 bases and 1 base, in that order; junction bases with no gene match: 3. The CDR3 loop is CASSLGLTQETQYF. CDR3 nucleotides: TGCGCCAGCAGCCTGGGACTAACCCAAGAGACCCAGTACTTC.

The chain is built from TRBV6-1 and TRBJ2-1; 11 bases line up with TRBD2. Germline values: CDR1 MNHNS, CDR2 SASEGT. Germline trimming cut 3 bases from V and 2 bases from J; bases unmatched to any gene: 0. This CDR3 spans 15 amino acids. Written as DNA, the CDR3 is TGTGCCAGCAGTGAGACTAGCGGGACCTACAATGAGCAGTTCTTC. Its translation: CASSETSGTYNEQFF.

The genes are TRBV14 and TRBJ1-2; D is perhaps TRBD1 (5 bases). Germline V lookup: CDR1 SGHDN, CDR2 FVKESK. The length of the CDR3 is 14 residues. The V end lost 0 bases, the J end lost 8 bases, and 13 bases lay between the germline ends. CDR3 amino acids: CASSQDTGLLGYTF. In DNA form, the CDR3 reads TGTGCCAGCAGCCAAGATACAGGCCTCTTAGGCTACACCTTC.

The genes are TRBV18 and TRBJ2-3; tentatively, D is TRBD1 or TRBD2 (7 bases each). The CDR3 runs to 16 residues. With 4 bases removed from V and 6 bases from J, the gap between germline ends came to 20 bases. The V gene's germline CDR1 is KGHSH and CDR2 LQKENI. CDR3: CASSQRDSLADDTQYF. CDR3 in DNA: TGTGCCAGCTCACAGCGGGACAGCTTGGCGGATGATACGCAGTATTTT.

The chain carries TRBV4-1 and TRBJ2-7; perhaps TRBD2 as D (6 bases). The CDR3 has 14 residues. Trimming cost V 5 bases and J 1 base, with 12 bases left between them. From germline, CDR1 is MGHRA and CDR2 YSYEKL. The CDR3 region has the DNA TGCGCCAGCAGCACTCGGGACTTTTCCTACGAGCAGTACTTC. Its protein is CASSTRDFSYEQYF.